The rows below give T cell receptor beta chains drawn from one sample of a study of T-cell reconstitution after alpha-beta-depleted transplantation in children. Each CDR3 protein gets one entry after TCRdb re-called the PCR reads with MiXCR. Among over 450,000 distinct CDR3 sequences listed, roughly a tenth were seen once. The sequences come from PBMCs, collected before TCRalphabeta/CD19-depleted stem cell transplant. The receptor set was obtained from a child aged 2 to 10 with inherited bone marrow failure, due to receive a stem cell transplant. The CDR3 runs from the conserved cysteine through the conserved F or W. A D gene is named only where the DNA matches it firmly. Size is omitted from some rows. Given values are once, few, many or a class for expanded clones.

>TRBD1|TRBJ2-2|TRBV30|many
CAWTQGQLDAGELFF
TGTGCCTGGACCCAGGGACAGCTAGACGCCGGGGAGCTGTTTTTT
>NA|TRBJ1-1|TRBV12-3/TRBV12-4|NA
CASGFDLQQGNTEAFF
TGTGCCAGCGGGTTCGACCTCCAACAGGGGAACACTGAAGCTTTCTTT
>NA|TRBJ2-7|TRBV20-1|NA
CSARDGASEQYF
TGCAGTGCTAGAGACGGGGCGAGTGAGCAGTACTTC
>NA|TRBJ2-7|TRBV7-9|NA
CASSLPDRVSYEQYF
TGTGCCAGCAGCTTACCGGACCGAGTCTCCTACGAGCAGTACTTC
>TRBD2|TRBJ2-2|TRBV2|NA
CASSEVLAGGSGELFF
TGTGCCAGCAGTGAGGTACTAGCGGGAGGCTCCGGGGAGCTGTTTTTT
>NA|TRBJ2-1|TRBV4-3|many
CASSLDFSSYNEQFF
TGCGCCAGCAGCCTCGACTTTTCCTCCTACAATGAGCAGTTCTTC
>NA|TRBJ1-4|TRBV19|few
CASSYGFFEKLFF
TGTGCCAGTTCGTACGGCTTTTTTGAAAAACTGTTTTTT
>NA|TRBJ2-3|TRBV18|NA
CASSRPRPDPAQYF
TGTGCCAGCTCACGCCCCCGACCCGACCCCGCGCAGTATTTT
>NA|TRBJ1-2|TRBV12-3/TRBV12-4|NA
CASMTGAGYTF
TGTGCCAGCATGACGGGGGCTGGCTACACCTTC
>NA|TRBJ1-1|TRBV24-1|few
CATSAQTDLAGAFF
TGTGCCACCAGTGCCCAGACGGACTTGGCGGGAGCTTTCTTT
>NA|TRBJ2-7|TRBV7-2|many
CASSQVELGEQYF
TGTGCCAGCAGCCAGGTAGAGCTCGGAGAGCAGTACTTC
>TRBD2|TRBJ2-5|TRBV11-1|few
CASSIPGLAGVTGETQYF
TGTGCCAGCAGCATACCGGGACTAGCGGGAGTAACGGGGGAGACCCAGTACTTC
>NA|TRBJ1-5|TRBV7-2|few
CASSSGETVKPQHF
TGTGCCAGCAGCTCGGGGGAGACGGTCAAGCCCCAGCATTTT
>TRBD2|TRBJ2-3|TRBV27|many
CASSLPASGTDTQYF
TGTGCCAGCAGTTTACCGGCTAGCGGGACGGATACGCAGTATTTT
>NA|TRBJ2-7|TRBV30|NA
CAWSKLATDYEQYF
TGTGCCTGGAGTAAGCTAGCGACCGACTACGAGCAGTACTTC
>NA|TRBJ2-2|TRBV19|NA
CASSIRLELFF
TGTGCCAGTAGTATCCGCCTCGAGCTGTTTTTT
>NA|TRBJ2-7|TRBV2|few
CASSVDSYEQYF
TGTGCCAGCAGTGTGGACTCCTACGAGCAGTACTTC
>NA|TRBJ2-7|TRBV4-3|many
CASSQDRKVEQYF
TGCGCCAGCAGCCAAGATCGGAAGGTCGAGCAGTACTTC
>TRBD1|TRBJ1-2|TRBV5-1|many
CASSLDPGGYGYTF
TGCGCCAGCAGCTTGGACCCAGGGGGCTATGGCTACACCTTC
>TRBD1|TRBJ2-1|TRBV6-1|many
CASSIATGGSSYNEQFF
TGTGCCAGCAGCATAGCGACAGGGGGCAGCTCCTACAATGAGCAGTTCTTC
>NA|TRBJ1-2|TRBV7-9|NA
CASSFGGANYGYTF
TGTGCCAGCAGCTTTGGCGGAGCTAACTATGGCTACACCTTC
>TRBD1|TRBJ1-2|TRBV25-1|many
CASSGIQDRLQNYGYTF
TGTGCCAGCAGTGGTATCCAGGACAGGTTACAAAACTATGGCTACACCTTC
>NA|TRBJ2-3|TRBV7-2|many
CASSSYFQVPQYF
TGTGCCAGCAGCTCTTATTTTCAGGTACCGCAGTATTTT
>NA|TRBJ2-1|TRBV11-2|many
CASSYTLHNEQFF
TGTGCCAGCAGTTACACCCTACACAATGAGCAGTTCTTC
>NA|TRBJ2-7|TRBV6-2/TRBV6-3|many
CASSWGRNYYEQYF
TGTGCCAGCAGTTGGGGGCGGAATTACTACGAGCAGTACTTC
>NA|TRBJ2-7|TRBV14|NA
CAIRRGGTYEQYF
TGTGCCATCAGAAGGGGGGGGACTTACGAGCAGTACTTC
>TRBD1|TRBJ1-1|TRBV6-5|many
CASSHRTGAMNTEAFF
TGTGCCAGCAGTCACCGGACAGGAGCCATGAACACTGAAGCTTTCTTT
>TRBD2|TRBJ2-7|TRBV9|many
CASSVGGGSPYEQYF
TGTGCCAGCAGCGTAGGGGGAGGGAGCCCCTACGAGCAGTACTTC
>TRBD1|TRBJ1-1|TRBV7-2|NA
CASSPRTGGPGTEAFF
TGTGCCAGCAGCCCGCGGACAGGTGGCCCCGGCACTGAAGCTTTCTTT
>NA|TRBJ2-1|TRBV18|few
CASSPPSSRNEQFF
TGTGCCAGCTCACCACCGAGTTCTCGGAATGAGCAGTTCTTC
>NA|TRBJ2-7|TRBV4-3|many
CASSRTQSGKYEQYF
TGCGCCAGTTCCAGAACACAATCAGGGAAATACGAGCAGTACTTC
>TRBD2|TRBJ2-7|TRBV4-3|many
CASSQARSGGYEQYF
TGCGCCAGCAGCCAAGCTCGGTCGGGAGGCTACGAGCAGTACTTC
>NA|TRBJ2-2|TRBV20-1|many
CSARVTNTGELFF
TGCAGTGCTAGAGTCACGAACACCGGGGAGCTGTTTTTT
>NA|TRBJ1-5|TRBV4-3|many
CASSQVLSWDNQPQHF
TGCGCCAGCAGCCAAGTACTATCATGGGACAATCAGCCCCAGCATTTT
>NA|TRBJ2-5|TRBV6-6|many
CASSVGRETQYF
TGTGCCAGCAGTGTGGGGCGGGAGACCCAGTACTTC
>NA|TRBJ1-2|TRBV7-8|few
CASSPLPRYGYTF
TGTGCCAGCAGCCCCCTCCCCAGATATGGCTACACCTTC
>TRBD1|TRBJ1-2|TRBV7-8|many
CASSFAGGDPNYGYTF
TGTGCCAGCAGCTTTGCAGGGGGAGATCCTAACTATGGCTACACCTTC
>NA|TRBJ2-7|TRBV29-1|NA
CSVGEQGNEQYF
TGCAGCGTTGGAGAACAGGGTAACGAGCAGTACTTC
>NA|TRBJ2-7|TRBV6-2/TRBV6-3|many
CASSWGDSSYEQYF
TGTGCCAGCAGTTGGGGGGACAGCTCCTACGAGCAGTACTTC
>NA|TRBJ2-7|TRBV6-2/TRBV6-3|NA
CASSVPLAPGGNEQYF
TGTGCCAGCAGTGTCCCCCTGGCACCCGGAGGTAACGAGCAGTACTTC
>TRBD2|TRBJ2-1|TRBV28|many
CASSLLTSAGSGDEQFF
TGTGCCAGCAGTTTATTAACTAGCGCGGGCAGCGGCGATGAGCAGTTCTTC
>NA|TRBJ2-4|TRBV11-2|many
CASSLGWAGGQNIQYF
TGTGCCAGCAGCTTAGGTTGGGCAGGGGGGCAAAACATTCAGTACTTC
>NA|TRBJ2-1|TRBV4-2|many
CASSQEMGQRSYNEQFF
TGTGCCAGCAGCCAAGAGATGGGCCAGCGCTCCTACAATGAGCAGTTCTTC
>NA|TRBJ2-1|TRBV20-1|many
CSAMGVTYNEQFF
TGCAGTGCAATGGGCGTTACCTACAATGAGCAGTTCTTC
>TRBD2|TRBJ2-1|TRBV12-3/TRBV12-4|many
CASSQGLAGVVGNEQFF
TGTGCCAGCAGCCAGGGACTAGCGGGAGTTGTTGGCAATGAGCAGTTCTTC
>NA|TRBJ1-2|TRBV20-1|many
CSARGQTNGYTF
TGCAGTGCTAGAGGACAGACCAATGGCTACACCTTC
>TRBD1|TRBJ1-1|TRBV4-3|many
CASSQVGTGTEAFF
TGCGCCAGCAGCCAAGTCGGGACAGGCACTGAAGCTTTCTTT
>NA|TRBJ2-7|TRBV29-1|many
CSALLGAVTYEQYF
TGCAGCGCCCTTTTGGGTGCGGTCACATACGAGCAGTACTTC
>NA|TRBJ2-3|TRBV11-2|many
CASSSGWIASTDTQYF
TGTGCCAGCAGCTCAGGGTGGATTGCTAGCACAGATACGCAGTATTTT
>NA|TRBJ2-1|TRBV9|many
CASSVVAGGSYNEQFF
TGTGCCAGCAGCGTAGTTGCGGGCGGATCCTACAATGAGCAGTTCTTC